The 2 T cell receptor beta chains below were found in one sample sequenced in a study of Ad26.COV2.S vaccination and SARS-CoV-2 variants. The treatment is: 15 to 20 received Ad26.COV2.S at low or high dose, single or two shots; about 5 received placebo; per-sample allocation not given. Sampling took place 63 days after the first vaccine or placebo injection. Using immunoSEQ multiplex PCR, the repertoire was profiled, and TCRdb retains in-frame clones only, with some absent. The table has around 450,000 clones, about 88% seen once. The starting material was peripheral blood, obtained in a trial of Ad26.COV2.S vaccine versus placebo. Receptors originate from a person between 18 and 65 years old who received the Ad26.COV2.S COVID-19 vaccine or a placebo.

This clone showed up just once. The chain is built from TRBV5-1 and TRBJ1-4; D possibly corresponds to TRBD1 (6 bases). CDR1 and CDR2 (germline): SGHRS, YFSETQ. This CDR3 has 14 residues. V was cut by 6 bases and J by 8 bases, with 17 bases left in between. The CDR3 DNA reads TGCGCCAGCACCCTACAGGGTAGTGAGGAAAAACTGTTTTTT. Amino acids: CASTLQGSEEKLFF.

The chain has TRBV18 and TRBJ2-5, with 7 bases fitting TRBD2. V dropped 0 bases and J dropped 4; count of bases not matched to a gene: 11. The V gene's germline CDR1 is KGHSH and CDR2 LQKENI. The CDR3 spans 17 residues. Here the CDR3 DNA reads TGTGCCAGCTCACCACCCCCGCGCGGGAGAGGATTAGAGACCCAGTACTTC. It codes for CASSPPPRGRGLETQYF.